Each of the 7 T cell receptor beta chains below was sequenced from the same sample in a study of T cells in Graves' hyperthyroidism and ophthalmopathy. RNA transcripts were the template for amplifying TCR beta CDR3 regions. When the TCR CDR3 underwent first-round RT-PCR, the HTBI primer set was used. TCRdb called the multiplex PCR reads again in MiXCR, with one record for every CDR3 protein. The data show some 440,000 distinct CDR3 sequences, around a sixth seen once. The specimen sequenced was blood. These receptors all come from a young woman with Graves' hyperthyroidism.

This clonotype was counted ten times or more. The V gene is TRBV6-1, the J gene TRBJ1-5; 9 nucleotides match TRBD1. The length of the CDR3 is 15 residues. The V and J ends lost 5 bases and 7 bases, in that order; junction bases with no gene match: 9. CDR1 and CDR2 from the germline V gene are MNHNS and SASEGT. Here the CDR3 DNA reads TGTGCCAGCAGTCCCGGGACAGGGCCTAAGCAGCCCCAGCATTTT. Amino acids: CASSPGTGPKQPQHF.

This clonotype occurred many times. The chain links TRBV5-1 to TRBJ2-1; 9 nucleotides line up with TRBD2. This CDR3 is built from 15 residues. With 1 base clipped from V and 2 bases from J, the junction kept 1 base outside the gene matches. Germline-derived CDR1 and CDR2 are SGHRS and YFSETQ. The CDR3 sequence: CASSLPSGAYNEQFF. The CDR3 nucleotides read TGCGCCAGCAGCTTGCCTAGCGGGGCCTACAATGAGCAGTTCTTC.

At least ten counts were recorded for this clonotype. The V gene is TRBV18, the J gene TRBJ2-2, with 10 bases that match TRBD1. The CDR3 length is 15 residues. From germline, CDR1 is KGHSH and CDR2 LQKENI. Trimming removed 4 bases from V and 6 bases from J; junction bases left unmatched: 5. The CDR3, as DNA: TGTGCCAGCTCACTGGGACAGGGGCCCGCCGGGGAGCTGTTTTTT. As protein: CASSLGQGPAGELFF. Based on the CDR3 plus reference TRBV18 and TRBJ2-2, the full variable domain is NAGVMQNPRHLVRRRGQEARLRCSPMKGHSHVYWYRQLPEEGLKFMVYLQKENIIDESGMPKERFSAEFPKEGPSILRIQQVVRGDSAAYFCASSLGQGPAGELFFGEGSRLTVL.

The rearrangement links TRBV20-1 to TRBJ2-5; perhaps D is TRBD1 or TRBD2 (5 bases each). The CDR3 runs to 13 residues. Trimming left V 6 bases short and J 1 base short, with 12 bases between. Germline V gene lookup returns CDR1 DFQATT and CDR2 SNEGSKA (reference sequence). The DNA of the CDR3 is TGCAGTGCAGGAGACAGCGGCCAAGAGACCCAGTACTTC. As protein: CSAGDSGQETQYF.

In this sample, this clonotype turned up many times. The chain carries TRBV11-3 and TRBJ2-1; D is perhaps TRBD2 (7 bases). Germline V gene data show CDR1 as SGHNT and CDR2 as YENEEA. The CDR3 loop spans 14 amino acids. V gave up 5 bases and J gave up 7 bases, with 15 bases separating them. The CDR3 loop reads CASSPGGRINEQFF. The CDR3 coding sequence is TGTGCCAGCAGCCCCGGGGGGCGTATAAATGAGCAGTTCTTC. The full variable domain, with the rest looked up from reference TRBV11-3 and TRBJ2-1, is EAGVVQSPRYKIIEKKQPVAFWCNPISGHNTLYWYLQNLGQGPELLIRYENEEAVDDSQLPKDRFSAERLKGVDSTLKIQPAELGDSAVYLCASSPGGRINEQFFGPGTRLTVL.

This clonotype was seen at least ten times. The V gene is TRBV29-1, the J gene TRBJ2-3; D unclear. This CDR3 has 13 residues. From germline, CDR1 is SQVTM and CDR2 ANQGSEA. V lost 2 bases to trimming and J lost 0 bases, with 6 bases between them. CDR3 region: CSVERGSTDTQYF. The CDR3 region has the DNA TGCAGCGTTGAACGTGGGAGCACAGATACGCAGTATTTT.

In regard to this clonotype: With a much larger clone just one base away, this may be a read error. The CDR3 sequence is CAGSPLGGMGDEQYF. CDR3 nucleotides: TGCGCCGGCAGCCCCCTTGGGGGGATGGGGGACGAGCAGTACTTC. This chain uses TRBV5-1 with TRBJ2-7; tentative D call: TRBD2 (6 bases). In germline, CDR1 is SGHRS, CDR2 YFSETQ. The CDR3 loop spans 15 amino acids.